This TCR beta chain derives from a study of blood T cells in healthy people across ages. The study's findings and limits: The unsorted PBMCs prevented any conclusive comparison of naive versus antigen-experienced cells. It was held that the diversity estimates obtained from one million T cells were underestimates.

The use of a sample-barcoded 5' primer and a J-beta primer mix characterized a second PCR of about 7 to 12 cycles. A 12-random-nucleotide template-switch adaptor tagged each cDNA molecule. TCRdb fed the 5' RACE reads into MiXCR, producing one record per CDR3 protein. The table has 1.4 million or so distinct CDR3 sequences, around 40% seen once; the top ten hold over 3.5%. With regard to this clonotype: No antigen is known for it.

Trimming pared 5 bases from V and 4 bases from J, leaving 18 bases between. The CDR3 is made up of 15 amino acids. Per the germline V gene, CDR1 is KGHSH and CDR2 is LQKENI. The chain employs TRBV18 and TRBJ2-7, with a weak D call TRBD1 (6 bases). Sequenced sample: blood. The clonotype originates from a woman aged 18-29 years in good health. The CDR3 region has the DNA TGTGCCAGCTCATCCCCTAGGGGGTCTAATTACGAGCAGTACTTC. Its protein product is CASSSPRGSNYEQYF.